These 4 T cell receptor beta chains were all obtained from the same sample, sequenced in a study of blood T cell repertoires in COVID-19 (dated by TCRdb to the early 2020s). Libraries were constructed by the immunoSEQ multiplex PCR assay. TCRdb stores this immuneACCESS table with in-frame sequences only. Part of the clones is absent; in the studies checked, under half of the shortfall reflects unresolved V genes, and no reason is known for the rest. Here the sample has around 140,000 clones; 84% occur a single time. The biggest ten clones account for 3.5% to 5% of the sample. Material: PBMCs or T cells enriched from blood (not recorded which). The receptors come from a man in his fifties or sixties in a cohort exposed to, infected with or recovered from COVID-19 (not recorded which).

This clone occurred a few times. The chain recombines TRBV2 with TRBJ2-3; TRBD2 matches at 7 bases. In germline, CDR1 is SNHLY, CDR2 FYNNEI. The CDR3 totals 16 residues. J gave up 5 bases and V 3 bases, and 11 bases lay outside the gene matches. The CDR3 spells CASSEVARRGKDTQYF. CDR3 bases: TGTGCCAGCAGTGAGGTAGCTCGGCGGGGGAAAGATACGCAGTATTTT.

The CDR3 coding sequence is TGTGCCAGCAGTGAAGCGGAAAGCGGTCAAGAGACCCAGTACTTC. Its translation is CASSEAESGQETQYF. The rearrangement joins TRBV2 to TRBJ2-5; tentative D call: TRBD2 (5 bases). This CDR3 has 15 residues. The germline V and J ends were trimmed by 0 bases and 2 bases, with 10 bases remaining between them. Germline assignment: CDR1 SNHLY and CDR2 FYNNEI. The variable domain in full, completed from reference TRBV2 and TRBJ2-5, reads EPEVTQTPSHQVTQMGQEVILRCVPISNHLYFYWYRQILGQKVEFLVSFYNNEISEKSEIFDDQFSVERPDGSNFTLKIRSTKLEDSAMYFCASSEAESGQETQYFGPGTRLLVL.

The chain employs TRBV5-1 and TRBJ2-2; TRBD1 agrees at 9 bases. The CDR3 has 15 residues. V trimming: 4 bases; J trimming: 6 bases; junction bases outside the gene matches: 7. Germline V lookup: CDR1 SGHRS, CDR2 YFSETQ. CDR3 bases: TGCGCCAGCAGCGGGGGACAGGGATGGGCCGGGGAGCTGTTTTTT. As protein: CASSGGQGWAGELFF.

The rearrangement links TRBV5-1 to TRBJ2-1; 9 bases align to TRBD2. CDR3 length equals 16 residues. Germline V gene data show CDR1 as SGHRS and CDR2 as YFSETQ. Unmatched junction bases numbered 5, after V lost 0 bases and J lost 4 bases. CDR3 in DNA: TGCGCCAGCAGCTTGGTAGCGGGAGAAGGATACAATGAGCAGTTCTTC. Its translation: CASSLVAGEGYNEQFF.